The 18 T cell receptor beta chains reported below all come from one sample, sequenced in a study of molecular identifiers for immune sequencing clone quantification. MiXCR was run by TCRdb on the PCR reads, yielding one entry per CDR3 protein. The data hold fewer than 100,000 distinct CDR3 sequences, with roughly a fifth observed a single time. Material for sequencing was naive CD8+ T cells from blood, with Jurkat cell RNA spiked in. Stated subset: FACS-sorted CD8+CD4-CCR7+CD45RA+ naive T cells. These receptors came from a human donor in good health. Some libraries in this study had Jurkat cell RNA spiked in.

This clonotype was picked up many times. CDR3 in DNA: TGTGCCAGCAGCTTAGGTTGGACTAGCGGGGACCTTACTAGCACAGATACGCAGTATTTT. Amino acid sequence: CASSLGWTSGDLTSTDTQYF. The chain is built from TRBV7-9 and TRBJ2-3; TRBD2 matches at 12 bases. The CDR3 consists of 20 residues. The V and J ends lost 1 base and 0 bases, in that order; junction bases with no gene match: 11. Germline V gives CDR1 SEHNR, CDR2 FQNEAQ (reference sequence).

To note about this clonotype: A read error is possible here, since a much larger clone lies one base away. Lacking the conserved final phenylalanine or tryptophan, this CDR3 likely reflects a read error. The CDR3 coding sequence is TGTGCCAGCAGTTACGGTATGAACACTGAAGCTTTCGTT. The encoded protein is CASSYGMNTEAFV. The rearrangement links TRBV6-2 or TRBV6-3 to TRBJ1-1, with D hard to call. The CDR3 covers 13 residues. Germline assignment: CDR1 MNHEY and CDR2 SVGEGT. The ends were cut back, 2 bases at V and 0 bases at J, with 4 bases in the middle.

This clonotype was seen repeatedly, ten times or more. The V gene is TRBV27, the J gene TRBJ2-7; the match to TRBD1 covers 8 bases. Germline V gene sequence: CDR1 MNHEY, CDR2 SMNVEV (reference sequence). The CDR3 length is 15 residues. J gave up 1 base and V 6 bases, and 8 bases lay outside the gene matches. The CDR3 protein is CASSRGRGQSYEQYF. CDR3 coding DNA: TGTGCCAGCAGCCGAGGCAGGGGGCAATCCTACGAGCAGTACTTC.

This clonotype has more than one count but fewer than ten. The rearrangement joins TRBV19 to TRBJ2-2, with D possibly being TRBD1 or TRBD2 (5 bases each). The V and J ends lost 10 bases and 9 bases respectively, with 18 bases between them. The CDR3 spans 13 residues. CDR1 is LNHDA and CDR2 is SQIVND in the germline V gene (reference sequence). The CDR3 here is CATADRDGRELFF. CDR3 DNA: TGTGCCACCGCTGACCGGGACGGGAGGGAGCTGTTTTTT.

There are a few counts of this clonotype. The V gene is TRBV6-6, the J gene TRBJ2-1; D not certain. Germline-derived CDR1 and CDR2 are MNHNY and SVGAGI (reference sequence). CDR3 length: 13 residues. Trimming removed 4 bases from V and 8 bases from J, with 12 bases in between. The CDR3 here is CASSLTWVDEQFF. The CDR3 DNA sequence: TGTGCCAGCAGTTTAACCTGGGTAGATGAGCAGTTCTTC.

Turning to this clonotype: A read error may be the cause here, since a much bigger clone is one base away. The CDR3 does not close with the conserved phenylalanine or tryptophan, likely indicating a read error. The chain uses TRBV20-1 and TRBJ2-7; the D is unclear. Germline CDR1 and CDR2: DFQATT and SNEGSKA (reference sequence). V lost 0 bases and J 3 bases, leaving 12 bases between the germline ends. This CDR3 region has 14 residues. For the CDR3, the DNA is TGCAGTGCTAGAGAGCTGGTGGTTAGCTACGAGCAGTACTCC. Protein sequence: CSARELVVSYEQYS.

This clonotype has only a few counts. This chain links TRBV7-9 with TRBJ2-7, with D perhaps matching TRBD1 or TRBD2 (5 bases each). CDR1 is SEHNR, CDR2 FQNEAQ, per germline (reference sequence). V dropped 6 bases and J dropped 0 bases, with 9 bases sitting between them. This CDR3 has 13 amino acids. The CDR3 loop is CASRRGSSYEQYF. In nucleotides, the CDR3 is TGTGCCAGCAGACGGGGCAGCTCCTACGAGCAGTACTTC.

This clonotype was seen a handful of times. V usage is TRBV12-3 or TRBV12-4 and J usage is TRBJ2-7; D might be TRBD2 (6 bases). This CDR3 region has 16 residues. The V and J ends lost 4 bases and 1 base respectively, with 17 bases between them. The CDR3 sequence is CASSSGQGLSSYEQYF. CDR3 DNA: TGTGCCAGCAGTTCCGGTCAGGGACTCTCATCCTACGAGCAGTACTTC.

About this clonotype itself: A much larger clone sits a single nucleotide away, making a read error possible. V usage is TRBV20-1 and J usage is TRBJ2-5; the D gene is possibly TRBD2 (6 bases). The germline V gene has CDR1 DFQATT and CDR2 SNEGSKA (reference sequence). The CDR3 loop spans 13 amino acids. In DNA, the CDR3 is TGCAGTGCTTTTAACCGGGGTGCGGGGACCCAGCACTTC. Residues: CSAFNRGAGTQHF.

The rearrangement links TRBV9 to TRBJ2-2; D gene uncertain. With 0 bases removed from V and 5 bases from J, the gap between germline ends came to 2 bases. The CDR3 length is 12 residues. Germline CDR1 reads SGDLS; CDR2 reads YYNGEE. DNA of the CDR3: TGTGCCAGCAGCGTAGCTACCGGGGAGCTGTTTTTT. It yields the protein CASSVATGELFF.

This clonotype was seen ten or more times. The J gene is TRBJ2-3, the V gene TRBV20-1, with TRBD2 identical over 9 bases. The CDR3 is made up of 16 amino acids. With V trimmed by 3 bases and J by 0 bases, 7 bases remained unmatched. Germline assignment: CDR1 DFQATT and CDR2 SNEGSKA (reference sequence). The CDR3 reads CSASSSGDISTDTQYF. CDR3 DNA sequence: TGCAGTGCTAGCTCTAGCGGGGATATCAGCACAGATACGCAGTATTTT.

On this clonotype itself: This clone may be a read error of a much larger clone one base away. The CDR3 nucleotides read TGTGCCAGCAGTGATCCTGGGACGAACGCCTGGGATGAGCAGTTCTTC. Protein: CASSDPGTNAWDEQFF. This chain uses TRBV2 with TRBJ2-1; D could derive from TRBD1 or TRBD2 (5 bases each). The CDR3 has 16 amino acids. Germline CDR1 reads SNHLY; CDR2 reads FYNNEI. Trimming took 3 bases from V and 8 from J, leaving 20 bases between them.

This clonotype was observed many times. The CDR3 loop is CASMLTDTQYF. The CDR3 nucleotides read TGTGCCAGCATGCTCACAGATACGCAGTATTTT. V gene TRBV12-3 or TRBV12-4 combines with J gene TRBJ2-3; D is uncertain. The CDR3 is 11 amino acids. The V and J ends lost 7 bases and 2 bases respectively, with 4 bases between them.

As for this clonotype: This may come from a read error, since a much larger clone is one base off. The CDR3 region is CANSHGVFGSTDTQYF. As DNA, the CDR3 is TGTGCCAACAGCCACGGGGTATTCGGGTCGACAGATACGCAGTATTTT. V usage is TRBV11-2 and J usage is TRBJ2-3, with D perhaps matching TRBD2 (5 bases). Germline V gives CDR1 SGHAT, CDR2 FQNNGV. The CDR3 has 16 amino acids.

This clonotype was counted only a few times. The chain uses TRBV13 and TRBJ1-2; 7 bases line up with TRBD1. The CDR3 covers 16 residues. V lost 4 bases, J lost 0 bases, and 8 bases stayed unmatched. Germline assignment: CDR1 PRHDT and CDR2 FYEKMQ (reference sequence). The CDR3 DNA follows: TGTGCCAGCAGCTCCCTCCAGGGGGTTTCTAACTATGGCTACACCTTC. Residues: CASSSLQGVSNYGYTF.

As to this clonotype: A much larger clone sits a single nucleotide away, making a read error possible. CDR3 region: CASSVGVWGSESSGTTIYF. CDR3 DNA: TGTGCCAGCAGCGTAGGAGTCTGGGGCTCGGAAAGCTCTGGAACCACCATATATTTT. The gene calls are TRBV9 and TRBJ1-3; TRBD1 is a possible D gene (5 bases). Germline assignment: CDR1 SGDLS and CDR2 YYNGEE. This CDR3 contains 19 residues. Supplemented by reference TRBV9 and TRBJ1-3, the full variable domain reads DSGVTQTPKHLITATGQRVTLRCSPRSGDLSVYWYQQSLDQGLQFLIQYYNGEERAKGNILERFSAQQFPDLHSELNLSSLELGDSALYFCASSVGVWGSESSGTTIYFGEGSWLTVV.

In this sample, this clonotype turned up a few times. The chain joins TRBV9 to TRBJ2-3; D possibly corresponds to TRBD1 (6 bases). This CDR3 spans 15 amino acids. The ends were cut back, 3 bases at V and 2 bases at J, with 13 bases in the middle. Germline CDR1 SGDLS, CDR2 YYNGEE. CDR3 sequence reads: CASSARTDFTDTQYF. CDR3 bases: TGTGCCAGCAGCGCCCGGACAGATTTCACAGATACGCAGTATTTT.

This clonotype was recorded many times. The chain recombines TRBV4-1 with TRBJ2-5, with 8 bases aligning to TRBD2. The CDR3 is made up of 15 amino acids. Germline values: CDR1 MGHRA, CDR2 YSYEKL. With V trimmed by 1 base and J by 5 bases, 6 bases remained unmatched. The CDR3 bases are TGCGCCAGCAGCCAAGGACGGGGGGGTCGTGAGACCCAGTACTTC. Its protein product is CASSQGRGGRETQYF.